The clone carrying this T cell receptor (beta chain) was seen repeatedly, ten times or more. This sample is part of a study of T cell repertoires in cytomegalovirus infection. The germline V gene encodes CDR1 SQVTM and CDR2 ANQGSEA. This CDR3 comprises 11 residues. V gave up 5 bases and J gave up 2 bases, with 7 bases separating them. TCRdb reanalysed the reads using MiXCR and keeps one entry per CDR3 protein. The table lists approximately 140,000 distinct CDR3 sequences, roughly 6% of them singletons. Sequencing was done on a sample of PBMCs. The TCR sequence derives from a human donor in good health (CMV status not recorded). Some clones in this sample may be carry-over from other donors' samples. The V and J genes are TRBV29-1 and TRBJ2-7, with unresolved D. CDR3 region: CSVKQTYEQYF. The CDR3 nucleotides are TGCAGCGTTAAGCAAACCTACGAGCAGTACTTC.